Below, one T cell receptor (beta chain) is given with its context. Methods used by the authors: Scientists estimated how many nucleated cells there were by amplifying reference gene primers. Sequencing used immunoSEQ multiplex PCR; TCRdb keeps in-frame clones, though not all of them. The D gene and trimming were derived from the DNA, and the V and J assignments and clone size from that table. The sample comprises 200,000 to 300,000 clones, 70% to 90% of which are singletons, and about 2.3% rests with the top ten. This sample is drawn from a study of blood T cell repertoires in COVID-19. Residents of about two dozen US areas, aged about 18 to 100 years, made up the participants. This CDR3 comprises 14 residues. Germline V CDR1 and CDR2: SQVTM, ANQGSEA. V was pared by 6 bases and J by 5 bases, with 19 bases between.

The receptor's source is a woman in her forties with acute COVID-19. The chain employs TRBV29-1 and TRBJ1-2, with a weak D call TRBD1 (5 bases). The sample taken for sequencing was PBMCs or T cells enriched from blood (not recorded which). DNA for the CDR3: TGCAGCGTGCGGGGGGGGTCAGGGATTTATGGCTACACCTTC. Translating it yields CSVRGGSGIYGYTF. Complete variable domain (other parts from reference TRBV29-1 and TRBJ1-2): SAVISQKPSRDICQRGTSLTIQCQVDSQVTMMFWYRQQPGQSLTLIATANQGSEATYESGFVIDKFPISRPNLTFSTLTVSNMSPEDSSIYLCSVRGGSGIYGYTFGSGTRLTVV.